This T cell receptor (beta chain) appears in the sequencing data of a study of read filtering for tumor transcriptome and immune sequencing. This clonotype was seen ten or more times. The V gene's germline CDR1 is SGHNT and CDR2 YYREEE (reference sequence). The CDR3 runs to 17 residues. Trimming stripped 4 bases from V and 3 bases from J, with 22 bases between. The library was built from around 0.4 ug RNA with molecular barcoded adaptors for alpha/delta and beta/gamma chains. TCRdb passed the reads through MiXCR, listing each CDR3 protein once. The sample lists about 37,000 distinct CDR3 sequences, 10% to 15% occurring once.

The sample comprised a population of CD138-negative cells sorted from bone marrow. This receptor was identified in a donor at least 40 years old with multiple myeloma. The V and J genes are TRBV5-4 and TRBJ1-1; D is possibly TRBD1 (6 bases). The CDR3: CASSALGGGRADTEAFF. The CDR3 region has the DNA TGTGCCAGCAGCGCCTTAGGGGGGGGCAGGGCAGACACTGAAGCTTTCTTT.